This T cell receptor (beta chain) was documented in a study of shared clonotypes between healthy human individuals. The wider study: Used for every donor were three CD4 naive, three CD4 memory, two CD8 naive and one CD8 memory plate.

The data were produced by immunoSEQ multiplex PCR, yet TCRdb's version contains in-frame clones alone and is incomplete. The sample has more than 2 million clones; roughly 94% are singletons. Germline V gene data show CDR1 as SGDLS and CDR2 as YYNGEE. The CDR3 runs 17 residues. Unmatched junction bases numbered 13, after V lost 3 bases and J lost 2 bases. The sample comprised naive CD4+ T cells sorted from blood. Subset specified: CD45RA+ positively selected. The chain recombines TRBV9 with TRBJ1-2; 7 nucleotides agree with TRBD1. This TCR came from a man aged 18 to 29 in good health. The DNA for the CDR3 is TGTGCCAGCAGCGCCTACAGGGGCCTTCTACAAAACTATGGCTACACCTTC. Its protein product is CASSAYRGLLQNYGYTF.